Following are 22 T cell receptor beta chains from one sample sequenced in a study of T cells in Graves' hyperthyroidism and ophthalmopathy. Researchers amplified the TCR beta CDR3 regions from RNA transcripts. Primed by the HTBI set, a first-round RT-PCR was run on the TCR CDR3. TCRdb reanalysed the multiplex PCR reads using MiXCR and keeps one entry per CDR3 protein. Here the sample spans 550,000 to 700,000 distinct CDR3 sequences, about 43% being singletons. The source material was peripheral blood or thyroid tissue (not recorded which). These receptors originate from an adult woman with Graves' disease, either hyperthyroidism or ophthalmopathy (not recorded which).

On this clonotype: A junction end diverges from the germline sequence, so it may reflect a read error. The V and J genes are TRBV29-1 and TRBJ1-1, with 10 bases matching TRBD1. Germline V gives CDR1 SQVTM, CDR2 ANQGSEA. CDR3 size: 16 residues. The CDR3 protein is CSVEEDSLRQGAVAFF. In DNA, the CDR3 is TGCAGCGTAGAAGAGGACAGCCTCAGACAGGGGGCAGTTGCTTTCTTT.

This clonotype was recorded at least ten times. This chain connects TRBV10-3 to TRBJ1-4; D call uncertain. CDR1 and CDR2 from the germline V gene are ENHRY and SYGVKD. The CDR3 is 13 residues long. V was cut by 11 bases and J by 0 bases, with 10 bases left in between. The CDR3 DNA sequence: TGTGCCGTTCGAGGTGCAACTAATGAAAAACTGTTTTTT. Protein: CAVRGATNEKLFF.

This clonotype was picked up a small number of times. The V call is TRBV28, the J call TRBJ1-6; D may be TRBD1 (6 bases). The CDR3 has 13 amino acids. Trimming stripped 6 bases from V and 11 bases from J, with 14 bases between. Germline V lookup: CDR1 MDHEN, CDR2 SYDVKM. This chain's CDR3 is CASRLIRGTPLHF. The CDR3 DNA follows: TGTGCCAGCAGGCTAATAAGGGGGACACCCCTCCACTTT.

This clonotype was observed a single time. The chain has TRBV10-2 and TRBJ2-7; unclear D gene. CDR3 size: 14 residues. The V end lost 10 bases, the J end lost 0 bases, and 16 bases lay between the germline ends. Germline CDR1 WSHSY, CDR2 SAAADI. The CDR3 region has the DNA TGCGCCACCCGGGCGGCAGGAACCTCCTACGAGCAGTACTTC. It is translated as CATRAAGTSYEQYF.

The CDR3 DNA follows: TGTGCCAGCGTCGGGGGCACCATATATTTT. Encoded protein: CASVGGTIYF. This chain connects TRBV7-9 to TRBJ1-3; a possible D gene is TRBD1 (5 bases). V lost 8 bases and J 9 bases, leaving 8 bases between the germline ends. The CDR3 extends over 10 amino acids. The V gene's germline CDR1 is SEHNR and CDR2 FQNEAQ (reference sequence).

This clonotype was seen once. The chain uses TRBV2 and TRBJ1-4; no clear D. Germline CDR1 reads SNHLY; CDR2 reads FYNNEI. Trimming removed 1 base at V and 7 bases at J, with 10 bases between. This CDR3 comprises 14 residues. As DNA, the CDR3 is TGTGCCAGCAGTGAAGACGTGAATAGTGAAAAACTGTTTTTT. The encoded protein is CASSEDVNSEKLFF.

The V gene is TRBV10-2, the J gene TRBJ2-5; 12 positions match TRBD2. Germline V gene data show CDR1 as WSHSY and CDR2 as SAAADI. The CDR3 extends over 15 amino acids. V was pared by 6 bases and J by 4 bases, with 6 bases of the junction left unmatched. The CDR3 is CASRGQGLAGETQYF. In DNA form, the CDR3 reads TGCGCCAGCAGAGGGCAGGGACTAGCGGGAGAGACCCAGTACTTC.

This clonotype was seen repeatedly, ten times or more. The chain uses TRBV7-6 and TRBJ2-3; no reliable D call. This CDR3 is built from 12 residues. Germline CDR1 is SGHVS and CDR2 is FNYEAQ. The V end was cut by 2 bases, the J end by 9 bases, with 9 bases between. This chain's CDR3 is CASSLPLSTQYF. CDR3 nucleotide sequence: TGTGCCAGCAGCTTACCTCTGAGCACGCAGTATTTT.

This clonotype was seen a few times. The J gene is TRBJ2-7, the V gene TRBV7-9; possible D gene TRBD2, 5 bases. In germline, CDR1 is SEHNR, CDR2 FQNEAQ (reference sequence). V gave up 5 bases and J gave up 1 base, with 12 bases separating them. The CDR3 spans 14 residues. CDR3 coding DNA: TGTGCCAGCAGCCCCCGAGGGTTTTCCTACGAGCAGTACTTC. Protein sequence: CASSPRGFSYEQYF.

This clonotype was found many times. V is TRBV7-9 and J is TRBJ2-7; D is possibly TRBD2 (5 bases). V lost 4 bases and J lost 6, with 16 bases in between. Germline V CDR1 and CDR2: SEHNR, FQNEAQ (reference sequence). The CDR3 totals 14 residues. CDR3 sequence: CASSSRTASPEQYF. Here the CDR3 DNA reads TGTGCCAGCAGCTCCCGGACTGCCTCCCCCGAGCAGTACTTC.

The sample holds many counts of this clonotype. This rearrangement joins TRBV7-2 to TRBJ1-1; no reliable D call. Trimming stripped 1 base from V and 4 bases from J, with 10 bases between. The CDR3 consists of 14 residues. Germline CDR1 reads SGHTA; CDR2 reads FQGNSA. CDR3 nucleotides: TGTGCCAGCAGCTTAGAGGGATCGGCCACTGAAGCTTTCTTT. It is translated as CASSLEGSATEAFF.

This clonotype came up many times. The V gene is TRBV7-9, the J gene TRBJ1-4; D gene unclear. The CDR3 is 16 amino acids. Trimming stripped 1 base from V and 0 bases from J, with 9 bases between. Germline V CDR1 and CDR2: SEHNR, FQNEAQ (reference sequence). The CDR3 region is CASSLDGSPTNEKLFF. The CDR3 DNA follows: TGTGCCAGCAGCTTAGACGGCTCACCAACTAATGAAAAACTGTTTTTT.

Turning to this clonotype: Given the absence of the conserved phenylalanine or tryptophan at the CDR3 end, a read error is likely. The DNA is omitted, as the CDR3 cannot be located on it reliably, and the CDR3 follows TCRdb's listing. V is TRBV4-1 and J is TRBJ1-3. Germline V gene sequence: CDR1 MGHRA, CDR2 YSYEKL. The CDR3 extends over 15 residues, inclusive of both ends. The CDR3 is CASSQPRSVGNTIHC.

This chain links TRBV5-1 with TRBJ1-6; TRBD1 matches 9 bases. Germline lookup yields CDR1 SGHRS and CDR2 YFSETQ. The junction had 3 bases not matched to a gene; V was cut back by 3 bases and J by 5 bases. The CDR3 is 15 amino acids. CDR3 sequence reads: CASSYGQGNNSPLHF. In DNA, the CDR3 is TGCGCCAGCAGCTACGGACAGGGGAATAATTCACCCCTCCACTTT.

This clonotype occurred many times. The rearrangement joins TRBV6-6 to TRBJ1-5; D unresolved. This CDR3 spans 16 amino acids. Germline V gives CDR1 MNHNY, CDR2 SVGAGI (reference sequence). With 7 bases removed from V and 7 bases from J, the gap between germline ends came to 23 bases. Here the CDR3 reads CASTFTLTDGRQPQHF. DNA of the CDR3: TGTGCCAGCACTTTTACGCTAACGGACGGAAGACAGCCCCAGCATTTT.

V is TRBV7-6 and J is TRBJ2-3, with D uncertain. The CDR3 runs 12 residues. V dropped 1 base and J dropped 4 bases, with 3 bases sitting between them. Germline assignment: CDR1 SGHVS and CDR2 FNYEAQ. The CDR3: CASSLEADTQYF. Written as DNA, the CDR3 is TGTGCCAGCAGCTTAGAGGCAGATACGCAGTATTTT.

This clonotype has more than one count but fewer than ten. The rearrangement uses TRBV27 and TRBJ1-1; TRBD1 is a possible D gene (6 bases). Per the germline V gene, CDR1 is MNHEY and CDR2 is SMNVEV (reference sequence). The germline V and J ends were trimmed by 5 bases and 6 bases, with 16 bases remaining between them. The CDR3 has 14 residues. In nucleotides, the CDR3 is TGTGCCAGCAGTCCTAGACAGGCCGGGGCTGAAGCTTTCTTT. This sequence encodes CASSPRQAGAEAFF.

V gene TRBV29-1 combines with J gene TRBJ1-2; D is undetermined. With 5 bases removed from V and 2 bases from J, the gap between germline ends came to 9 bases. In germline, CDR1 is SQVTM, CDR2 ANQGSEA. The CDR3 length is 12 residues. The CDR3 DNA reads TGCAGCGTTATCGCAGGAAACTATGGCTACACCTTC. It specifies CSVIAGNYGYTF.

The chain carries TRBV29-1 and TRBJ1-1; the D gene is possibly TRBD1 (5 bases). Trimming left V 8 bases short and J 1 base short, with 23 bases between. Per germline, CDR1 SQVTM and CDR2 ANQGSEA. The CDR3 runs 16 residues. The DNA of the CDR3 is TGCAGCTCGCAAGGCAGGGTACCCATTCAGAACACTGAAGCTTTCTTT. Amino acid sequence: CSSQGRVPIQNTEAFF.

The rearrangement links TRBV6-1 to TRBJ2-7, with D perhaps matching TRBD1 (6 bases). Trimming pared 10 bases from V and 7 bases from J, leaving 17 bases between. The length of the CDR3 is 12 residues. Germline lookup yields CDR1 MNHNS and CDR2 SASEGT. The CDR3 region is CATRTARDEQYF. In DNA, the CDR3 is TGTGCCACCAGGACAGCCCGGGATGAGCAGTACTTC.

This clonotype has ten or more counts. CDR3 DNA: TGTGCCAGCAGTTACTCGTACGGGGGAGGAGAGACCCAGTACTTC. Translation gives CASSYSYGGGETQYF. V gene TRBV6-5 combines with J gene TRBJ2-5, with D possibly TRBD2 on 6 matching bases. This CDR3 has 15 amino acids. Deletions cut 0 bases from V and 4 bases from J, with 12 bases between. Germline CDR1 is MNHEY and CDR2 is SVGAGI.

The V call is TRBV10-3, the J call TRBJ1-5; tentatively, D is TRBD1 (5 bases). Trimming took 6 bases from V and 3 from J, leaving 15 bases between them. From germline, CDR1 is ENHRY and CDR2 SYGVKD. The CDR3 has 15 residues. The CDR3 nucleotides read TGTGCCATCAGACGAGCGGGAGGGGTCAATCAGCCCCAGCATTTT. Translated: CAIRRAGGVNQPQHF.